Here is one T cell receptor beta chain with its context. Measured with immunoSEQ multiplex PCR; TCRdb has only the in-frame clones, and not every one. The repertoire holds 110,000 to 150,000 clones, 86% seen once, with roughly 4% in the top ten. The ends were cut back, 3 bases at V and 4 bases at J, with 12 bases in the middle. Germline assignment: CDR1 SEHNR and CDR2 FQNEAQ (reference sequence). The CDR3 spans 14 residues. This sample is drawn from a study of blood T cell repertoires in COVID-19. Source material: PBMCs or T cells enriched from blood (not recorded which). This sequence joins TRBV7-9 and TRBJ2-5; D is ambiguous. The receptor comes from a man in his forties or fifties who had recovered from COVID-19. As DNA, the CDR3 is TGTGCCAGCAGCTTGGCCAGGTTGACAGAGACCCAGTACTTC. Residues: CASSLARLTETQYF. Supplemented by reference TRBV7-9 and TRBJ2-5, the full variable domain reads DTGVSQNPRHKITKRGQNVTFRCDPISEHNRLYWYRQTLGQGPEFLTYFQNEAQLEKSRLLSDRFSAERPKGSFSTLEIQRTEQGDSAMYLCASSLARLTETQYFGPGTRLLVL.